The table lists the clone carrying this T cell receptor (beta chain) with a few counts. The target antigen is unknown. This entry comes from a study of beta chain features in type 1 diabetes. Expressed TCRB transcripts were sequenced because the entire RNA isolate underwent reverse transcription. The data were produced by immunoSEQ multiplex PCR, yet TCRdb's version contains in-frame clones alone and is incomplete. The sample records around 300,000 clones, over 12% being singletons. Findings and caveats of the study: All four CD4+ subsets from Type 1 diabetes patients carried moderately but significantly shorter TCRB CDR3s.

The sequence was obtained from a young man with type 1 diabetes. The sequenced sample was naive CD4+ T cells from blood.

In DNA form, the CDR3 reads TGCGCCAGCAGCCCACAGCAGTTCCGGACAGTGAACACTGAAGCTTTCTTT. This codes for CASSPQQFRTVNTEAFF. The chain carries TRBV5-1 and TRBJ1-1, with D perhaps TRBD1 (6 bases). Per the germline V gene, CDR1 is SGHRS and CDR2 is YFSETQ. CDR3 length: 17 residues. Trimming took off 4 bases at V and 0 bases at J, with 19 bases between the two ends.